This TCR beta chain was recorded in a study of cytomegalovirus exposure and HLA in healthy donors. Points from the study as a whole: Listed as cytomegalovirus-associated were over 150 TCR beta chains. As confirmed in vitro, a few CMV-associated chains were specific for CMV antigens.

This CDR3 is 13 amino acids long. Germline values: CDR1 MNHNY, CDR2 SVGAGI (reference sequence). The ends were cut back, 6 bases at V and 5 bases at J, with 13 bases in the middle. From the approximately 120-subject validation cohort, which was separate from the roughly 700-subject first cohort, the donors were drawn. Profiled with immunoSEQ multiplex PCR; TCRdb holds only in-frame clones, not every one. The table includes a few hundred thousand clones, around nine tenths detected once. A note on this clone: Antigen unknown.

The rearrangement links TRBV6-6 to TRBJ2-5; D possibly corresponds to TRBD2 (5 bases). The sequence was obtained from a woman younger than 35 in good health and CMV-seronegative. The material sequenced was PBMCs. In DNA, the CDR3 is TGTGCCAGCAGCGACGGACTTCAGGAGACCCAGTACTTC. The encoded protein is CASSDGLQETQYF.